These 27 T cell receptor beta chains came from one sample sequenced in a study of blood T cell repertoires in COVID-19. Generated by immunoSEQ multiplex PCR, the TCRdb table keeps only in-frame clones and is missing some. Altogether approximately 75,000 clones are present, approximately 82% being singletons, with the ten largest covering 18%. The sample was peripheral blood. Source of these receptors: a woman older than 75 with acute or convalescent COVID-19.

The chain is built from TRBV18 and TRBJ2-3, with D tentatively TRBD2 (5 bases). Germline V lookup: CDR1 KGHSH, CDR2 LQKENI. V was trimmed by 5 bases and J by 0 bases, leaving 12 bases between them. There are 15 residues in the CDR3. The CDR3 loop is CASSTGWESTDTQYF. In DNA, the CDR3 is TGTGCCAGCTCAACGGGTTGGGAGAGCACAGATACGCAGTATTTT. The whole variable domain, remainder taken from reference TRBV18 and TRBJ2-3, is NAGVMQNPRHLVRRRGQEARLRCSPMKGHSHVYWYRQLPEEGLKFMVYLQKENIIDESGMPKERFSAEFPKEGPSILRIQQVVRGDSAAYFCASSTGWESTDTQYFGPGTRLTVL.

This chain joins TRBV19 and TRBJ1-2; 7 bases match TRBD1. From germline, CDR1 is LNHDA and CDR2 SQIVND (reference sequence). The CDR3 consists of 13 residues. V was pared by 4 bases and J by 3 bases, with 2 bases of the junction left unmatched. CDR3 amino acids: CASSTDRYYGYTF. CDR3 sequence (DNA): TGTGCCAGTAGTACGGACAGGTACTATGGCTACACCTTC.

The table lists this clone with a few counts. The CDR3 loop reads CASRSGTAYEQYF. In DNA, the CDR3 is TGTGCCAGCAGATCCGGGACAGCCTACGAGCAGTACTTC. This chain uses TRBV3-1 (or the pseudogene TRBV3-2) with TRBJ2-7; TRBD1 aligns across 7 bases. V was pared by 6 bases and J by 2 bases, with 4 bases of the junction left unmatched. This CDR3 spans 13 amino acids. Germline V gives CDR1 LGHDT, CDR2 YNNKEL (reference sequence).

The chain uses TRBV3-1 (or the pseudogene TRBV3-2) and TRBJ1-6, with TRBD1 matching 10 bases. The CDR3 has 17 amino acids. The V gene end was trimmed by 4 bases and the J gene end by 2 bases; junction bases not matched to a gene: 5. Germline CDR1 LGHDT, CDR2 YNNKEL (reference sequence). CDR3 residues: CASSPDRGRTYNSPLHF. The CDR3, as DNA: TGTGCCAGCAGCCCGGACAGGGGGAGAACCTATAATTCACCCCTCCACTTT.

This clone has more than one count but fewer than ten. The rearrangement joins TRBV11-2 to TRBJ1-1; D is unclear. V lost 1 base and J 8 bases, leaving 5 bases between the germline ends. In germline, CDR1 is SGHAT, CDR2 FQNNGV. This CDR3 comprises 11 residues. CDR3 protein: CASSLVREAFF. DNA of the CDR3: TGTGCCAGCAGCTTAGTCAGGGAAGCTTTCTTT.

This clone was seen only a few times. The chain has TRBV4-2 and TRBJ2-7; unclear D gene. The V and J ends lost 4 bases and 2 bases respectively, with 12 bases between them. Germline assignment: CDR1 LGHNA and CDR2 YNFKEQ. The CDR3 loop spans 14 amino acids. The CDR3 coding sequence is TGTGCCAGCAGCCCCCGTTCTCCTCCCTACGAGCAGTACTTC. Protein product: CASSPRSPPYEQYF.

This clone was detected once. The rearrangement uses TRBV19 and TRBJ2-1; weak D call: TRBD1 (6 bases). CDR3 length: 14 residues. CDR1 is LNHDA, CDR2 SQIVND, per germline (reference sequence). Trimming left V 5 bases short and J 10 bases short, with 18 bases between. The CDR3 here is CASSYIQRTGEQFF. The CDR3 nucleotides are TGTGCCAGTAGTTATATTCAACGAACAGGGGAGCAGTTCTTC.

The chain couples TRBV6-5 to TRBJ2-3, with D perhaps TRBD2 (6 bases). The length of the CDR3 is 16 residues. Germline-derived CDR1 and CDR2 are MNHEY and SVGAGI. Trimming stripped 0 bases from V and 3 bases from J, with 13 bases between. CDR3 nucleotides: TGTGCCAGCAGTTACTCCGGCTTCGGGGGAACAGATACGCAGTATTTT. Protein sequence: CASSYSGFGGTDTQYF.

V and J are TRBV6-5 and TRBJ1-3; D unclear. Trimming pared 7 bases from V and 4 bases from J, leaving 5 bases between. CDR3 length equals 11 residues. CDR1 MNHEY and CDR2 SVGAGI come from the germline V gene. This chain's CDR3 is CASTLGNTIYF. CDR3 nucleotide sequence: TGTGCCAGCACCCTAGGAAACACCATATATTTT.

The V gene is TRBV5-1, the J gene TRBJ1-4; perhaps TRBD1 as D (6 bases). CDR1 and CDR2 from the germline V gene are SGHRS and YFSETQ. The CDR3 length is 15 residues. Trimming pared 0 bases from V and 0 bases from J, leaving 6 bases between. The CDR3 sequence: CASSLEGATNEKLFF. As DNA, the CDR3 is TGCGCCAGCAGCTTGGAGGGGGCAACTAATGAAAAACTGTTTTTT. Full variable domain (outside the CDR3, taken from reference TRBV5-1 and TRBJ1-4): KAGVTQTPRYLIKTRGQQVTLSCSPISGHRSVSWYQQTPGQGLQFLFEYFSETQRNKGNFPGRFSGRQFSNSRSEMNVSTLELGDSALYLCASSLEGATNEKLFFGSGTQLSVL.

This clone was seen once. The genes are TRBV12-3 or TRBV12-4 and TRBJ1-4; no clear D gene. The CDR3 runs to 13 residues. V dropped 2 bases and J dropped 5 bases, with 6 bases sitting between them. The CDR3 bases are TGTGCCAGCAGTTTATCAGGAAATGAAAAACTGTTTTTT. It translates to CASSLSGNEKLFF.

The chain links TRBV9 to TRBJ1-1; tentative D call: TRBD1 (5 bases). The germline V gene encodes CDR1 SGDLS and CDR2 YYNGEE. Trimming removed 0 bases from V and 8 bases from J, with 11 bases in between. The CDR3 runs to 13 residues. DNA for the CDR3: TGTGCCAGCAGCGTAGCTACGGGGGGGGAAGCTTTCTTT. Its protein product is CASSVATGGEAFF.

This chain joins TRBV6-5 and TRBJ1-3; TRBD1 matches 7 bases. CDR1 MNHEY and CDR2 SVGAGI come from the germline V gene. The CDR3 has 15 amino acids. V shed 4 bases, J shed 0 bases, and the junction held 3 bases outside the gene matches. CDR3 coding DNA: TGTGCCAGCAGTTCCACAGGGGTCTCTGGAAACACCATATATTTT. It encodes CASSSTGVSGNTIYF.

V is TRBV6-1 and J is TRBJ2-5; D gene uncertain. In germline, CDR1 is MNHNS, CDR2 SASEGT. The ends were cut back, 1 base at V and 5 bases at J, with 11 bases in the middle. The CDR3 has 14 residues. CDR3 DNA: TGTGCCAGCAGTGAAGATACCCTGAGGGAGACCCAGTACTTC. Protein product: CASSEDTLRETQYF.

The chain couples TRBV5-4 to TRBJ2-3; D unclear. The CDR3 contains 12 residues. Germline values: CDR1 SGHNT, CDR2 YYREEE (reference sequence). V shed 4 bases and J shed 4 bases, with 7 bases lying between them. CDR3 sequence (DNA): TGTGCCAGCAGCAGGAGTTCAGATACGCAGTATTTT. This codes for CASSRSSDTQYF. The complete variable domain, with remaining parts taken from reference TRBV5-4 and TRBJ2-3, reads ETGVTQSPTHLIKTRGQQVTLRCSSQSGHNTVSWYQQALGQGPQFIFQYYREEENGRGNFPPRFSGLQFPNYSSELNVNALELDDSALYLCASSRSSDTQYFGPGTRLTVL.

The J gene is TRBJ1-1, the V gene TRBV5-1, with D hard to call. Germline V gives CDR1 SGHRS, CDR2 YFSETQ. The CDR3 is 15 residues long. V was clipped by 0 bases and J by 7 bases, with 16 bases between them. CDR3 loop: CASSLAIGGSHEAFF. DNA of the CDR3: TGCGCCAGCAGCTTGGCCATAGGCGGGTCCCATGAAGCTTTCTTT.

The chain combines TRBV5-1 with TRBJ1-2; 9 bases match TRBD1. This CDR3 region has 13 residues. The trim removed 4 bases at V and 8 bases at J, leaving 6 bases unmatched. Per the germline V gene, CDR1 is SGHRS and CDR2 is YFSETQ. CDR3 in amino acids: CASSGTGGYGYTF. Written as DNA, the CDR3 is TGCGCCAGCAGCGGCACAGGGGGCTACGGCTACACCTTC.

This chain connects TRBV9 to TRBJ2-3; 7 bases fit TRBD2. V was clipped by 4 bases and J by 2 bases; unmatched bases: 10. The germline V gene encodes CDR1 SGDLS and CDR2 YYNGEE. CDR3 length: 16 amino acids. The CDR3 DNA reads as TGTGCCAGCAGCCCGTTGGGAGGGGTCTCCACAGATACGCAGTATTTT. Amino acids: CASSPLGGVSTDTQYF.

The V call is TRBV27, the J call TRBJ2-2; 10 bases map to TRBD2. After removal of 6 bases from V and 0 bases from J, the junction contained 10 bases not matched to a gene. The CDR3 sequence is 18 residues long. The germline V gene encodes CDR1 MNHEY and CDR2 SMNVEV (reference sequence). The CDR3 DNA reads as TGTGCCAGCAGGCCCCGTGCTAGCGGGGGAGCGAACACCGGGGAGCTGTTTTTT. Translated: CASRPRASGGANTGELFF.

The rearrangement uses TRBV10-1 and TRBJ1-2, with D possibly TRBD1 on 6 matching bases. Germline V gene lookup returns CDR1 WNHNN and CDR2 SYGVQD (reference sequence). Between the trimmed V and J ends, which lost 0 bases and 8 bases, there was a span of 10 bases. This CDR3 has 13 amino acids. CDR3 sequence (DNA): TGCGCCAGCAGTGAGTCCGCAGGGGAAGGCTACACCTTC. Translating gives CASSESAGEGYTF.

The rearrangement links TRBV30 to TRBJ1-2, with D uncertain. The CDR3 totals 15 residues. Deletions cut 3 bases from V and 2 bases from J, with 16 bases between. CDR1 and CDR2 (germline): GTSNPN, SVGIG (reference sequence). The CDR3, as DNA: TGTGCCTGGAGGGGTACTGCCGGGGTCAACTATGGCTACACCTTC. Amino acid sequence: CAWRGTAGVNYGYTF.

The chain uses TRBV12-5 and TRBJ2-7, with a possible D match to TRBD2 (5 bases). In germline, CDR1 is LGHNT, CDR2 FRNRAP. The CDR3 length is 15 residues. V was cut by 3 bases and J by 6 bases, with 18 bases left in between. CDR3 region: CASGFESYEGGEQYF. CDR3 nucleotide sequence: TGTGCTAGTGGTTTCGAGTCTTATGAAGGAGGCGAGCAGTACTTC. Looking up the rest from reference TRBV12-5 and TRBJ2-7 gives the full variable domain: DARVTQTPRHKVTEMGQEVTMRCQPILGHNTVFWYRQTMMQGLELLAYFRNRAPLDDSGMPKDRFSAEMPDATLATLKIQPSEPRDSAVYFCASGFESYEGGEQYFGPGTRLTVT.

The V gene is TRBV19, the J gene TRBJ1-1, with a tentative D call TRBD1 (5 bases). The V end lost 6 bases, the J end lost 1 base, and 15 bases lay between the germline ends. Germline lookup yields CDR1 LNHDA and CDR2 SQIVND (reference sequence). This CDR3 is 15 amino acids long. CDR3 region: CASRPSGTANTEAFF. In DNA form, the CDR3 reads TGTGCCAGTAGGCCTAGCGGGACGGCGAACACTGAAGCTTTCTTT.

Written as DNA, the CDR3 is TGTGCCAGCAGTTTTCGGGGAAGCGGGGAGCTGTTTTTT. This encodes CASSFRGSGELFF. V and J are TRBV12-3 or TRBV12-4 and TRBJ2-2, with a tentative D call TRBD2 (5 bases). V shed 3 bases and J shed 7 bases, with 9 bases lying between them. This CDR3 has 13 residues.

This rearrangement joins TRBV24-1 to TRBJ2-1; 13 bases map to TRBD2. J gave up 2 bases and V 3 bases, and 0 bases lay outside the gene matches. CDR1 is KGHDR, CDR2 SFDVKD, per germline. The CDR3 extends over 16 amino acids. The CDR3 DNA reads TGTGCCACCAGTGATGGACTAGCGGGAGCCTACAATGAGCAGTTCTTC. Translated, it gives CATSDGLAGAYNEQFF.

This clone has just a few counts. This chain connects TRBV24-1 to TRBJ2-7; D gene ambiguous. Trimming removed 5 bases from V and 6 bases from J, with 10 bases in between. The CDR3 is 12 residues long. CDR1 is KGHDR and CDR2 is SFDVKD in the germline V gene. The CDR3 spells CATSVPAGEQYF. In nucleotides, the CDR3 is TGTGCCACCAGTGTTCCCGCCGGCGAGCAGTACTTC.

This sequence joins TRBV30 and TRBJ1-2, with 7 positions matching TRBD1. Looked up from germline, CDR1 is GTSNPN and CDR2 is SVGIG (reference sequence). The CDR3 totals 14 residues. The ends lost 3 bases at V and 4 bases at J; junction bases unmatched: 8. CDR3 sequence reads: CAWSTRDRIYGYTF. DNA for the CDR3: TGTGCCTGGAGCACCCGGGACAGAATCTATGGCTACACCTTC.